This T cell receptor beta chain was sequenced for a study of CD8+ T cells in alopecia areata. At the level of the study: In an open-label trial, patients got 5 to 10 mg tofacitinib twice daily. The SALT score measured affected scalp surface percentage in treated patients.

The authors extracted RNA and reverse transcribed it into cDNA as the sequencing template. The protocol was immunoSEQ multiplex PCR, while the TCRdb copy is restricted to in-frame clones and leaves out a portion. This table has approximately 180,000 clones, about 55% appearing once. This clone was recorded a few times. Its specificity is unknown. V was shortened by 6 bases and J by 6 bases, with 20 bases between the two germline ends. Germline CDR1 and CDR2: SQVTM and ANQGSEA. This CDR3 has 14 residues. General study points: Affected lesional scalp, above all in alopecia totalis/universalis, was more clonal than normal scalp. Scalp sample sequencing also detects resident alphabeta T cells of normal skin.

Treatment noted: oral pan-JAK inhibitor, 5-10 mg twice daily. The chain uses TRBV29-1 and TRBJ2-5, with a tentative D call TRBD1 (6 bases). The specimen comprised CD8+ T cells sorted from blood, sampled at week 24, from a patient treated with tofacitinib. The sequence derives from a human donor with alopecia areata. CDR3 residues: CSVVSTGSGKTQYF. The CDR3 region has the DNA TGCAGCGTCGTCTCTACAGGGTCGGGAAAGACCCAGTACTTC.